These 13 T cell receptor beta chains share one sample of origin, sequenced in a study of blood T cell repertoires in COVID-19. Sequenced by immunoSEQ multiplex PCR; TCRdb stores in-frame clones only, minus some. The profile shows hundreds of thousands of clones, about 91% of them singletons. The sample consisted of peripheral blood. These receptors all come from a woman aged 25 to 39 who had recovered from COVID-19.

The chain combines TRBV4-2 with TRBJ1-2; D uncertain. V was cut by 0 bases and J by 4 bases, with 9 bases left in between. CDR1 and CDR2 from the germline V gene are LGHNA and YNFKEQ. The CDR3 spans 14 residues. DNA for the CDR3: TGTGCCAGCAGCCAAGATCAAGCGTTCTATGGCTACACCTTC. It specifies CASSQDQAFYGYTF.

V and J are TRBV19 and TRBJ1-2; 7 nucleotides align to TRBD1. The junction had 8 bases not matched to a gene; V was cut back by 1 base and J by 3 bases. The germline CDR1 and CDR2 sequences are LNHDA and SQIVND (reference sequence). This CDR3 spans 16 amino acids. CDR3 region: CASSIAEGAEYYGYTF. The DNA for the CDR3 is TGTGCCAGTAGTATAGCCGAGGGGGCTGAGTACTATGGCTACACCTTC. Looking up the rest from reference TRBV19 and TRBJ1-2 gives the full variable domain: DGGITQSPKYLFRKEGQNVTLSCEQNLNHDAMYWYRQDPGQGLRLIYYSQIVNDFQKGDIAEGYSVSREKKESFPLTVTSAQKNPTAFYLCASSIAEGAEYYGYTFGSGTRLTVV.

The gene calls are TRBV10-3 and TRBJ1-1; maybe TRBD1 (6 bases). Trimming stripped 5 bases from V and 1 base from J, with 11 bases between. Germline V gives CDR1 ENHRY, CDR2 SYGVKD. The CDR3 runs to 14 residues. This CDR3 is CAISPDSSNTEAFF. CDR3 bases: TGTGCCATCAGTCCGGACAGTTCGAACACTGAAGCTTTCTTT.

This clone was detected a few times. The V call is TRBV14, the J call TRBJ1-2; TRBD1 matches at 10 bases. Germline V gene data show CDR1 as SGHDN and CDR2 as FVKESK. The CDR3 consists of 11 residues. The DNA for the CDR3 is TGTGCGACAGGGGGCGACTATGGCTACACCTTC. It translates to CATGGDYGYTF.

The chain employs TRBV9 and TRBJ2-7, with 8 bases lining up with TRBD2. CDR1 is SGDLS and CDR2 is YYNGEE in the germline V gene. Trimming took 3 bases from V and 6 from J; bases not matched to a gene: 14. The CDR3 has 16 residues. CDR3 sequence: CASSATARAGDREQYF. The CDR3 coding sequence is TGTGCCAGCAGCGCCACCGCCCGAGCGGGGGATCGCGAGCAGTACTTC.

This chain uses TRBV27 with TRBJ1-6; 7 nucleotides match TRBD1. The germline V gene has CDR1 MNHEY and CDR2 SMNVEV (reference sequence). The CDR3 is made up of 13 amino acids. J was trimmed by 14 bases and V by 6 bases; bases with no gene match: 10. The CDR3 spells CASSYGRGQSLHF. The CDR3 DNA is TGTGCCAGCAGCTACGGACGGGGACAGTCCCTCCACTTT.

This clone was counted once. This chain connects TRBV29-1 to TRBJ2-2; 11 bases fit TRBD1. CDR1 is SQVTM, CDR2 ANQGSEA, per germline. The CDR3 totals 15 residues. After removal of 7 bases from V and 7 bases from J, the junction contained 11 bases not matched to a gene. The CDR3 is CSGAGTGGVDGELFF. The DNA for the CDR3 is TGCAGCGGAGCCGGGACAGGGGGGGTAGACGGGGAGCTGTTTTTT.

The chain recombines TRBV24-1 with TRBJ2-7, with a weak D call TRBD1 (6 bases). Germline V gives CDR1 KGHDR, CDR2 SFDVKD. With 2 bases removed from V and 1 base from J, the gap between germline ends came to 14 bases. The CDR3 contains 16 residues. In DNA, the CDR3 is TGTGCCACCAGTGATTCCCGCCGCGACAGGTCCTACGAGCAGTACTTC. Encoded protein: CATSDSRRDRSYEQYF.

This rearrangement joins TRBV7-2 to TRBJ2-1; 7 positions agree with TRBD1. Germline loops: CDR1 SGHTA, CDR2 FQGNSA. The trim removed 0 bases at V and 6 bases at J, leaving 8 bases unmatched. This CDR3 region has 16 residues. The CDR3 DNA follows: TGTGCCAGCAGCTTAGCGCTAGGGGGCACGGGCAATGAGCAGTTCTTC. As protein: CASSLALGGTGNEQFF.

The V call is TRBV19, the J call TRBJ2-5, with 7 bases fitting TRBD1. Germline V CDR1 and CDR2: LNHDA, SQIVND (reference sequence). The CDR3 extends over 15 amino acids. J was trimmed by 1 base and V by 3 bases; bases with no gene match: 5. CDR3 DNA sequence: TGTGCCAGTAGTATCCATCGGACAGGCCAAGAGACCCAGTACTTC. Translation: CASSIHRTGQETQYF.

This clone was recorded only once. The chain links TRBV30 to TRBJ2-7; 9 bases fit TRBD2. V shed 0 bases, J shed 1 base, and the junction held 1 base outside the gene matches. Germline CDR1 GTSNPN, CDR2 SVGIG (reference sequence). This CDR3 comprises 14 residues. The CDR3: CAWSVAGGSYEQYF. The CDR3, as DNA: TGTGCCTGGAGTGTAGCGGGGGGATCCTACGAGCAGTACTTC.

V is TRBV2 and J is TRBJ2-2; 8 bases are shared with TRBD2. Germline loops: CDR1 SNHLY, CDR2 FYNNEI. Unmatched junction bases numbered 11, after V lost 9 bases and J lost 5 bases. The CDR3 contains 15 residues. CDR3 amino acids: CARPLAGGRTGELFF. CDR3 in DNA: TGTGCCAGACCACTCGCGGGGGGTCGTACCGGGGAGCTGTTTTTT.

This rearrangement joins TRBV6-1 to TRBJ2-7; D is perhaps TRBD1 (5 bases). Trimming removed 3 bases at V and 5 bases at J, with 11 bases between. Per the germline V gene, CDR1 is MNHNS and CDR2 is SASEGT. The CDR3 is 13 amino acids. The CDR3 region has the DNA TGTGCCAGCAGTGAGTCAGGGAATAACGAGCAGTACTTC. Its translation is CASSESGNNEQYF.